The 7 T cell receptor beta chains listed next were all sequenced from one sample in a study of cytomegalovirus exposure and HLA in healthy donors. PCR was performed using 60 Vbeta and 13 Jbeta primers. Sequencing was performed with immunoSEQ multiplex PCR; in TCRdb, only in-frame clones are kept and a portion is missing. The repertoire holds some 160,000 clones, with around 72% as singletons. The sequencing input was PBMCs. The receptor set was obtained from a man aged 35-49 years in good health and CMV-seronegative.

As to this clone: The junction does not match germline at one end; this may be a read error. The CDR3 sequence: CASRLRGLGGVSIF. The CDR3 DNA follows: TGTGCCAGCAGATTAAGGGGATTGGGAGGAGTTTCAATCTTC. The chain has TRBV6-1 and TRBJ1-2; possibly TRBD1 for D (5 bases). This CDR3 is 14 amino acids long. Germline CDR1 and CDR2: MNHNS and SASEGT.

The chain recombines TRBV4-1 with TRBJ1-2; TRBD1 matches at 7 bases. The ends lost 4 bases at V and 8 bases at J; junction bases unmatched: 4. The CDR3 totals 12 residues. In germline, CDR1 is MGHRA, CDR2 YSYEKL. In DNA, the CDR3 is TGCGCCAGCAGCCGACAGGGCCGCGGCTACACCTTC. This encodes CASSRQGRGYTF.

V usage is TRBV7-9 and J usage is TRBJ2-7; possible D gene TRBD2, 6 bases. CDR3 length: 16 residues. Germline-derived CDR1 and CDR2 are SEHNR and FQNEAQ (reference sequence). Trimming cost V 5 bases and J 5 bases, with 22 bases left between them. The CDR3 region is CASSVRGNRGGHEQYF. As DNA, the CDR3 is TGTGCCAGCAGCGTCCGCGGGAACCGGGGAGGACACGAGCAGTACTTC.

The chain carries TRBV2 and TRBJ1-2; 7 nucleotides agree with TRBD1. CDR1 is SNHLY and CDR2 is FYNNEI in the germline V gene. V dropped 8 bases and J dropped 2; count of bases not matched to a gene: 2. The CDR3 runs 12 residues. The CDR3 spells CASWGQNYGYTF. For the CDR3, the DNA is TGTGCCAGCTGGGGACAGAACTATGGCTACACCTTC.

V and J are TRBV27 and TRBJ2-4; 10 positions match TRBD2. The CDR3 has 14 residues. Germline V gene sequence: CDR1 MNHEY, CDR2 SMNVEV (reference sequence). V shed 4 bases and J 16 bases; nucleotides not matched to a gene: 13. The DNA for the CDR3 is TGTGCCAGCAGTTCAAGCGGGGGGGCGAGGAAATGTTACTTC. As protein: CASSSSGGARKCYF.

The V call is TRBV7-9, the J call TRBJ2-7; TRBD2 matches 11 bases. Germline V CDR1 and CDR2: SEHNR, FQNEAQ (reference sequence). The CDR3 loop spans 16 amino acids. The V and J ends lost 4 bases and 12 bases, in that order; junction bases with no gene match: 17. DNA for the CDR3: TGTGCCAGCAGCTCCCGGGGAGGGCTAGCGGGAGGCCGCTGGTACTTC. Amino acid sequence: CASSSRGGLAGGRWYF. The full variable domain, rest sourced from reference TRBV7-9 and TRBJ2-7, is DTGVSQNPRHKITKRGQNVTFRCDPISEHNRLYWYRQTLGQGPEFLTYFQNEAQLEKSRLLSDRFSAERPKGSFSTLEIQRTEQGDSAMYLCASSSRGGLAGGRWYFGPGTRLTVT.

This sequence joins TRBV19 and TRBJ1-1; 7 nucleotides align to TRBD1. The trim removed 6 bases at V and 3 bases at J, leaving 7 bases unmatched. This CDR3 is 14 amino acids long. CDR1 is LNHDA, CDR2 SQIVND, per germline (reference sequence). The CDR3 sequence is CASSPNRGDTEAFF. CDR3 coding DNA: TGTGCCAGTAGCCCGAACAGGGGTGACACTGAAGCTTTCTTT.